The source of this TCR beta chain is a study of memory CD4+ T cells and cytomegalovirus serostatus. Trimming removed 4 bases from V and 3 bases from J, with 20 bases in between. The CDR3 extends over 17 amino acids. Germline assignment: CDR1 MNHEY and CDR2 SMNVEV (reference sequence). The sort gate was single viable CD3+CD4+CD8-CD45RO+ cells for memory CD4+ T cells. Serum IgG to CMV pp150, pp28, p38 and p52 defined serostatus. After thawing, CD4+ T cells were positively selected. Per the original data handling: After removing out-of-frame reads, 2 million to 2.5 million distinct TCRbeta sequences remained. Here immunoSEQ multiplex PCR was the method, and the copy in TCRdb shows in-frame clones only, minus some. Clonal size and the V and J genes are those of that table, whereas D and trimming came from the DNA. Of 60,000 to 75,000 clones listed, about 78% are singletons.

V gene TRBV27 combines with J gene TRBJ2-3, with a possible D match to TRBD1 (7 bases). The TCR sequence derives from an adult in good health and CMV-seronegative. Some clones in this sample may be carry-over from other donors' samples. Sequencing was performed on memory CD4+ T cells from blood. The CDR3 DNA reads TGTGCCAGCAGTTCCTCGCTCGGAGGGGGCGGAACAGATACGCAGTATTTT. It yields the protein CASSSSLGGGGTDTQYF.